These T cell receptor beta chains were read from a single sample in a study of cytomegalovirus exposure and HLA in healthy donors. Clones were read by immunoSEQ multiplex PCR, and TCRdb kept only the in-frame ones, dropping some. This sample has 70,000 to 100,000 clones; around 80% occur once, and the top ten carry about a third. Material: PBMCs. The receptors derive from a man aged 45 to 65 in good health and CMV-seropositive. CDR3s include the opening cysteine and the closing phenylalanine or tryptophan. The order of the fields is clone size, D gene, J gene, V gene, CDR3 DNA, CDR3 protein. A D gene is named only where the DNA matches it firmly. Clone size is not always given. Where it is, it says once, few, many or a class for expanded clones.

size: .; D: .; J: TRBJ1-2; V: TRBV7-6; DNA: TGTGCCAGCAGCACCAATTCGGGAGGGGGTGGCTACACCTTC; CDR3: CASSTNSGGGGYTF
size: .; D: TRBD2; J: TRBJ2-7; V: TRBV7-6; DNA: TGTGCCAGCAGCCCTGCACTAGCGGGAGGGCCCAACGAGCAGTACTTC; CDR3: CASSPALAGGPNEQYF
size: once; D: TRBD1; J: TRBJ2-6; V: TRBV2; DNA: TGTGCCAGCAGTGATGGGACAGCTGGGGCCAACGTCCTGACTTTC; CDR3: CASSDGTAGANVLTF
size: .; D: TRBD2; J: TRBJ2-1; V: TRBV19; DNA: TGTGCCAGTAGGGACCCCGGGAGGAGTAATCAGCAGTTCTTC; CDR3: CASRDPGRSNQQFF
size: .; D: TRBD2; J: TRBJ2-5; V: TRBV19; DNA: TGTGCCACCAGCTCGACAGTATCGGGAGGGACCCAGTACTTC; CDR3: CATSSTVSGGTQYF
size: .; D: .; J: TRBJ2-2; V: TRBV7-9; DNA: TGTTCCAGCAGCCCCTGGTTTGGTGAGTGGAACACCGGGGAGCTGTTTTTT; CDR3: CSSSPWFGEWNTGELFF
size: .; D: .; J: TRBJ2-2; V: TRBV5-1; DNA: TGCGCCAGCAGCTCGGACTATCCTCCGAACACCGGGGAGCTGTTTTTT; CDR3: CASSSDYPPNTGELFF
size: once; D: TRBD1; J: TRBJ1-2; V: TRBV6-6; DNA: TGTGCCAGCAGAGAACAGGGGAATAAGGATGGCTACACCTTC; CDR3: CASREQGNKDGYTF
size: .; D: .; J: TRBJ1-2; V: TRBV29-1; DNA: TGCAGCGTTGAATTGGAGGTGGTGTGGACCTTC; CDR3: CSVELEVVWTF
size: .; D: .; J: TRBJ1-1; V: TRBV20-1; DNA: TGCAGTGCCTCTCGGGGGACTGAAGCTTTCTTT; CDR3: CSASRGTEAFF
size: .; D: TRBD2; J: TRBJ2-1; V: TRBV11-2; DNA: TGTGCCAGCAGCTTAGATGGGGACTACGATGAGCAGTTCTTC; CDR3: CASSLDGDYDEQFF
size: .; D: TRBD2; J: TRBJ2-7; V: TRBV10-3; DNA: TGTGCCATCAGGGGACTAGCGGGAGTGGAGGAGCAGTACTTC; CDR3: CAIRGLAGVEEQYF
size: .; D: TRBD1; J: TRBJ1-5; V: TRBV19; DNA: TGTGCCAGTAGCAACAGGGGCAACAATCAGCCCCAGCATTTT; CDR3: CASSNRGNNQPQHF
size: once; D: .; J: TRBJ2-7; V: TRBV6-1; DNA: TGTGCCAGCAGTTCCGTCGGGAGAAGTAGCGACGAGCAGTACTTC; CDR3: CASSSVGRSSDEQYF
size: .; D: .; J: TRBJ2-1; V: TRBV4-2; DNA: TGTGCCAGCAGCCAAGTGAGGGAGAACCACAATGAGCAGTTCTTC; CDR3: CASSQVRENHNEQFF
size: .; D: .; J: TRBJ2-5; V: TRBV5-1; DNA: TGCGCCAGCAGCTCACACCCGGGGCAAGAGACCCAGTACTTC; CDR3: CASSSHPGQETQYF
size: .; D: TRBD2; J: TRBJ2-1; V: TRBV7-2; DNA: TGTGCCAGCAGCTCCGGACTAGGGGTTGGGGATGAGCAGTTCTTC; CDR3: CASSSGLGVGDEQFF
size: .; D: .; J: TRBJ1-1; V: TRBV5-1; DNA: TGCGCCAGCAGCTGGCGGGGGATAGGGGGAACTGAAGCTTTCTTT; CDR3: CASSWRGIGGTEAFF
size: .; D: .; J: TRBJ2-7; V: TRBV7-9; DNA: TGTGCCAGCAGTCTCCGCGGAGCCACCTCCTACGAGCAGTACTTC; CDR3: CASSLRGATSYEQYF
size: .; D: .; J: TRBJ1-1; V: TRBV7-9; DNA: TGTTCCAGCAGCTTAATTCCAGTCATGAACACTGAAGCTTTCTTT; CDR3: CSSSLIPVMNTEAFF
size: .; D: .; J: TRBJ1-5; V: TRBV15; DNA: TGTGCCACCAGCGGACAGACAGGAGGTAATCAGCCCCAGCATTTT; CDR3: CATSGQTGGNQPQHF
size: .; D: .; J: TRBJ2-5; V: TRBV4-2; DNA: TGTGCCAGCAGGTCCCCTTCGGGGGAGACCCAGTACTTC; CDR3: CASRSPSGETQYF
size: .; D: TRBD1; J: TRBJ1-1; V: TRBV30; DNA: TGTGCCTGGTCACAGGGGGCGGGCACTGAAGCTTTCTTT; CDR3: CAWSQGAGTEAFF
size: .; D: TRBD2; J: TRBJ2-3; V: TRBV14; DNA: TGTGCCAGCAGTCACGCCTCGGGACTAGGGGGTGATACGCAGTATTTT; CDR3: CASSHASGLGGDTQYF
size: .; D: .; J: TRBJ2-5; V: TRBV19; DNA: TGTGCCAGTAGTATGGCCAGGGCAGTCCAAGAGACCCAGTACTTC; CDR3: CASSMARAVQETQYF
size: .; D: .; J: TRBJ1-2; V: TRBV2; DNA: TGTGCCAGCAGTGACCCAGGAAACTATGGCTACACCTTC; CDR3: CASSDPGNYGYTF
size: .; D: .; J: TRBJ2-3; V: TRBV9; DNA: TGTGCCAGCAGGAACAACCCAGGAGATACGCAGTATTTT; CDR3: CASRNNPGDTQYF
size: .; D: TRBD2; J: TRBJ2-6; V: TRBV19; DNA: TGTGCCAGTAGTTGGACAGGCGGGGGGGCTGGGGCCAACGTCCTGACTTTC; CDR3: CASSWTGGGAGANVLTF
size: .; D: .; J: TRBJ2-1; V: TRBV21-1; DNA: TGTGCCAGCACCTCCCTAGCGGGTTACAATGAGCAGTTCTTC; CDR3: CASTSLAGYNEQFF
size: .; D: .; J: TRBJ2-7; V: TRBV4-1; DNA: TGCGCCAGCAGCCAAAGAACAGGGCCTGGCTACGAGCAGTACTTC; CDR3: CASSQRTGPGYEQYF
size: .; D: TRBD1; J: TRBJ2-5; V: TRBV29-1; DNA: TGCAGCGTGGGTGGGACAGACCAAGAGACCCAGTACTTC; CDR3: CSVGGTDQETQYF
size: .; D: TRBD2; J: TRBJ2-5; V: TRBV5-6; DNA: TGTGCCAGCAGCGCGGGACTAGCGGGAGGGCCGCAGACCCAGTACTTC; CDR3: CASSAGLAGGPQTQYF
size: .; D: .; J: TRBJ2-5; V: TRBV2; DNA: TGTGCCAGCAGGGAGATCAGGGTGCAGGAGACCCAGTACTTC; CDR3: CASREIRVQETQYF
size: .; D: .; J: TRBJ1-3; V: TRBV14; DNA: TGTGCCAGCAGCCAGTTCAGGTCTGGAAACACCATATATTTT; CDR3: CASSQFRSGNTIYF
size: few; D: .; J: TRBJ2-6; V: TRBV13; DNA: TGTGCCAGCAGCAACCCGAGATCCAGCTCTGGGGCCAACGGCCTGACTTTC; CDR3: CASSNPRSSSGANGLTF
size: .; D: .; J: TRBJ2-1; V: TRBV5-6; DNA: TGTGCCAGCAGCTACTGGGACTTAACCTACAATGAGCAGTTCTTC; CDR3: CASSYWDLTYNEQFF
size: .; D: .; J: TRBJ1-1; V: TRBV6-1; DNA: TGTGCCAGCCACAGGGCAACTGAAGCTTTCTTT; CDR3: CASHRATEAFF
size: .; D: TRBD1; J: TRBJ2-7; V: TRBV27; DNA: TGTGCCAGCAGTTATGACAGGGGGAGGTACGAGCAGTACTTC; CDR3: CASSYDRGRYEQYF
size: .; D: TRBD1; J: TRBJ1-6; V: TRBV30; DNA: TGTGCCTGGGTAACAGGGGGCGCTCATAATTCACCCCTCCACTTT; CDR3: CAWVTGGAHNSPLHF
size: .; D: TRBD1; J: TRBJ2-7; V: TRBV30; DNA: TGTGCCTGGAGTGTAAGGGACAGGGACTCCTACGAGCAGTACTTC; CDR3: CAWSVRDRDSYEQYF
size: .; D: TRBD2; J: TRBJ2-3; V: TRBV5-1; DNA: TGCGCCAGCAGCTTGGGACTAGCGGGAGGGTCCGATACGCAGTATTTT; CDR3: CASSLGLAGGSDTQYF
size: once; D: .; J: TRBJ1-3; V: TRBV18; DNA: TGTGCCAGCTCACCGGCAGGGATTTTTGGGAACACCATATATTTT; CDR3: CASSPAGIFGNTIYF
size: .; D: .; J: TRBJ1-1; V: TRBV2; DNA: TGTGCCAGCAGTGACTCAGGTATAGCTGAAGCTTTCTTT; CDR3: CASSDSGIAEAFF
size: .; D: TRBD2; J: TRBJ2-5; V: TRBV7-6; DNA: TGTGCCAGCAGCCTAACCCCGGGACTAGCGGGAGCAAGGGAGCAGTACTTC; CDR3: CASSLTPGLAGAREQYF
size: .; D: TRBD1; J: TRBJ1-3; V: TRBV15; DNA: TGTGCCACCAGCAGGGGGACAGGGACTGGAAACACCATATATTTT; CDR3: CATSRGTGTGNTIYF
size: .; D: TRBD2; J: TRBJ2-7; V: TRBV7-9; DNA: TGTGCCAGCAGCTTAGGGCTGGGACTAGATGTTACCTACGAGCAGTACTTC; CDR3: CASSLGLGLDVTYEQYF
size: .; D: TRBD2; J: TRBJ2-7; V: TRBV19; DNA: TGTGCCAGTAGTCTGGGAGGGCCCTACGAGCAGTACTTC; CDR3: CASSLGGPYEQYF
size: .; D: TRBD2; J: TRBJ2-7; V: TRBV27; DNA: TGTGCCAGCAGCCCCATCCCGGGACTAGCGCAATACGAGCAGTACTTC; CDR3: CASSPIPGLAQYEQYF
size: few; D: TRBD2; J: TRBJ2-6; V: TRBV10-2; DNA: TGCGCCAGCAGAAGCGCAGGGACTATTGGGGCCAACGTCCTGACTTTC; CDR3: CASRSAGTIGANVLTF
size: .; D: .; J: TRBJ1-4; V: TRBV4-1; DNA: TGCGCCAGCAGCCCTTTAAGGGGACAAGGTGAAAAACTGTTTTTT; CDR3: CASSPLRGQGEKLFF
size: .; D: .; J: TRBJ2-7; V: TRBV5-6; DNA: TGTGCCAGCAGCACGGCGCGGCTAGTCGGCGAGCAGTACTTC; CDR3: CASSTARLVGEQYF
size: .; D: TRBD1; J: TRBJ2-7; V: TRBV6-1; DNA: TGTGCCAGCAGTGGGGGGCAGGGGGCCCACGAGCAGTACTTC; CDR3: CASSGGQGAHEQYF
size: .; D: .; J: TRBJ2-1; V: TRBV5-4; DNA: TGTGCCAGCAGCGAGCCGGGGGTGAATGAGCAGTTCTTC; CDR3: CASSEPGVNEQFF
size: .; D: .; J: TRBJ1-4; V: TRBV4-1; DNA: TGCGCCAGCAGCCAAGATCGAGGAAACAGCAGGGCTGGTGATGAAAAACTGTTTTTT; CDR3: CASSQDRGNSRAGDEKLFF